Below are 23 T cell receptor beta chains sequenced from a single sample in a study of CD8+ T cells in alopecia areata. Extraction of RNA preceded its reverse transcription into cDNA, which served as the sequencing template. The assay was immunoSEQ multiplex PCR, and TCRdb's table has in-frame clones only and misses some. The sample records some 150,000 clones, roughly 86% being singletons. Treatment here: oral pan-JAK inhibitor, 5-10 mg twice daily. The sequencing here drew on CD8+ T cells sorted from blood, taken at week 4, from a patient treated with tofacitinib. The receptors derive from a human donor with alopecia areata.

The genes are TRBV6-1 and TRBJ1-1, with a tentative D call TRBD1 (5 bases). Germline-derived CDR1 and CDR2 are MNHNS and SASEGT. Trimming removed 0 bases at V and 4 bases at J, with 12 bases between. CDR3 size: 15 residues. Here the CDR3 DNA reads TGTGCCAGCAGTGAAGCACGGGGGAGAAGCACTGAAGCTTTCTTT. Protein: CASSEARGRSTEAFF.

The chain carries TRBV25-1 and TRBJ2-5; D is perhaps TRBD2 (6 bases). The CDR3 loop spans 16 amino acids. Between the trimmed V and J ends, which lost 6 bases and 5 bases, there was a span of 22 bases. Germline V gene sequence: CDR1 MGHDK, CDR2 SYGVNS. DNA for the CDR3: TGTGCCAGCAGCCAATGGGGGGACCATAAGGGTGAGACCCAGTACTTC. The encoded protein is CASSQWGDHKGETQYF.

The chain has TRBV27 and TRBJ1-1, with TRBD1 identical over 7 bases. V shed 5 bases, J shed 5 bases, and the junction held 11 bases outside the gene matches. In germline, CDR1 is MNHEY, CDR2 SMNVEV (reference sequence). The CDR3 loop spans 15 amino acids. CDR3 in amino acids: CASSPLDRADTEAFF. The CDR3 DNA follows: TGTGCCAGCAGTCCACTCGACAGGGCAGATACTGAAGCTTTCTTT.

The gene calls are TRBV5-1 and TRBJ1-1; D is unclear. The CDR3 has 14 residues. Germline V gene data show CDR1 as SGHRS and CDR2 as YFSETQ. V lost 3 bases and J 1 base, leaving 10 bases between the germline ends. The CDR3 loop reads CASSSSTTNTEAFF. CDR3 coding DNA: TGCGCCAGCAGCTCAAGTACCACGAACACTGAAGCTTTCTTT.

The CDR3 DNA sequence: TGTGCCAGCAGCTTTACTAGCGGGAGTATCACCTACGAGCAGTACTTC. It codes for CASSFTSGSITYEQYF. The rearrangement uses TRBV13 and TRBJ2-7; 11 bases match TRBD2. The V segment lost 3 bases and the J segment 2 bases; nucleotides outside the gene matches: 6. CDR1 and CDR2 (germline): PRHDT, FYEKMQ (reference sequence). The CDR3 runs 16 residues. Based on the CDR3 plus reference TRBV13 and TRBJ2-7, the full variable domain is AAGVIQSPRHLIKEKRETATLKCYPIPRHDTVYWYQQGPGQDPQFLISFYEKMQSDKGSIPDRFSAQQFSDYHSELNMSSLELGDSALYFCASSFTSGSITYEQYFGPGTRLTVT.

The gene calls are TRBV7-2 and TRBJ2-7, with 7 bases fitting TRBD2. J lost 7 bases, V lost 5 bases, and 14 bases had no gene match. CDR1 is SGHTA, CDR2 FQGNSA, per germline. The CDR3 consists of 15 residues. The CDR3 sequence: CASSPQDGTGGEQYF. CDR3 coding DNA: TGTGCCAGCAGCCCACAAGATGGGACCGGGGGGGAGCAGTACTTC.

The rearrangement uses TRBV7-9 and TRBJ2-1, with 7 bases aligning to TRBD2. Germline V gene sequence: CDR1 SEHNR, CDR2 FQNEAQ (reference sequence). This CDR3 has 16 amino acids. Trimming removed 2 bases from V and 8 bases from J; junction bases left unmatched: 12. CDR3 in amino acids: CASSLIGLAEADEQFF. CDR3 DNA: TGTGCCAGCAGCTTAATAGGGCTAGCGGAGGCGGATGAGCAGTTCTTC. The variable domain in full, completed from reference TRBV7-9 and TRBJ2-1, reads DTGVSQNPRHKITKRGQNVTFRCDPISEHNRLYWYRQTLGQGPEFLTYFQNEAQLEKSRLLSDRFSAERPKGSFSTLEIQRTEQGDSAMYLCASSLIGLAEADEQFFGPGTRLTVL.

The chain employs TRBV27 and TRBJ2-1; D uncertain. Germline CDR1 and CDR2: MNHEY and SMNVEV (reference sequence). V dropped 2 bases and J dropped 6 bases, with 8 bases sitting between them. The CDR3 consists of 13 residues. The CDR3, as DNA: TGTGCCAGCAGTTTAGCCGGGCCCAATGAGCAGTTCTTC. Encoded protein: CASSLAGPNEQFF.

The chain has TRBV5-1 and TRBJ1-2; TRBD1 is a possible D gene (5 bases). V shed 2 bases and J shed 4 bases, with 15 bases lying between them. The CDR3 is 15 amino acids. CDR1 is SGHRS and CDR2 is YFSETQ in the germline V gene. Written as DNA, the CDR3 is TGCGCCAGCAGCTTTACAGGATTGGGCACCTATGGCTACACCTTC. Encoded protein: CASSFTGLGTYGYTF.

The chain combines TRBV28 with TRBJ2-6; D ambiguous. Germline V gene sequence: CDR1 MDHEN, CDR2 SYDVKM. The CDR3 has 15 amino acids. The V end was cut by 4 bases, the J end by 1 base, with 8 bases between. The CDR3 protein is CASSWAISGANVLTF. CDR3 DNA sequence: TGTGCCAGCAGTTGGGCGATTTCTGGGGCCAACGTCCTGACTTTC. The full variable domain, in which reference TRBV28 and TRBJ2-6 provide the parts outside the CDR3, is DVKVTQSSRYLVKRTGEKVFLECVQDMDHENMFWYRQDPGLGLRLIYFSYDVKMKEKGDIPEGYSVSREKKERFSLILESASTNQTSMYLCASSWAISGANVLTFGAGSRLTVL.

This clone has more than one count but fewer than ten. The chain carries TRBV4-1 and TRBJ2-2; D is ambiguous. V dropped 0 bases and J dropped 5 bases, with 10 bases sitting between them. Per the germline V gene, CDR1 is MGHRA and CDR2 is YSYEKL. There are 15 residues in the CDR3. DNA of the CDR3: TGCGCCAGCAGCCAAGAGAGGCGTGGGACCGGGGAGCTGTTTTTT. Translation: CASSQERRGTGELFF.

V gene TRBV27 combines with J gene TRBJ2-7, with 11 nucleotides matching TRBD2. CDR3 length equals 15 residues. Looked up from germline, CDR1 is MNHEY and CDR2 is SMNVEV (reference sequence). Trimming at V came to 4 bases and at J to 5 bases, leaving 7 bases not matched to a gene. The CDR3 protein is CASSSQIAGGDEQYF. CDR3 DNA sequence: TGTGCCAGCAGTTCCCAAATAGCGGGAGGGGACGAGCAGTACTTC.

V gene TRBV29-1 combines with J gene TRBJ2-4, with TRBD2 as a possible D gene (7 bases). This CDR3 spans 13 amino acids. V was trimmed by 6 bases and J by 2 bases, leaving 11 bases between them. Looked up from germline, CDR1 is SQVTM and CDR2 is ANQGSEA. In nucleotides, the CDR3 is TGCAGCGTAAAGGGGGGGACCAAAAACATTCAGTACTTC. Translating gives CSVKGGTKNIQYF.

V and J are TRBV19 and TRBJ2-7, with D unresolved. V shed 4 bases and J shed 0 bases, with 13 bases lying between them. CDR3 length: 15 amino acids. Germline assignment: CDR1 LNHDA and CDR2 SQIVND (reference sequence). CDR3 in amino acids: CASSKPTENSYEQYF. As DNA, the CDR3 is TGTGCCAGTAGTAAGCCTACAGAGAACTCCTACGAGCAGTACTTC.

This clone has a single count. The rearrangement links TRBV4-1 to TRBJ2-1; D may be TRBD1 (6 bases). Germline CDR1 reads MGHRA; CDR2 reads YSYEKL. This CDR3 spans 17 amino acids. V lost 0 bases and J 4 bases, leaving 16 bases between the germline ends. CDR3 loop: CASSQDSGTGTYNEQFF. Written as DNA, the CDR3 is TGCGCCAGCAGCCAAGATAGTGGGACGGGGACATACAATGAGCAGTTCTTC.

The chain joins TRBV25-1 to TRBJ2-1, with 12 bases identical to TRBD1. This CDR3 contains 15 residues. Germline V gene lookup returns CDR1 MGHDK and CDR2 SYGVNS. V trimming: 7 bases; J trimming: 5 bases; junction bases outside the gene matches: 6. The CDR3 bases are TGTGCCAGCACCGAGGGACAGGGGGCCAACAATGAGCAGTTCTTC. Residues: CASTEGQGANNEQFF. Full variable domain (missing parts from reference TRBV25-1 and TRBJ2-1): EADIYQTPRYLVIGTGKKITLECSQTMGHDKMYWYQQDPGMELHLIHYSYGVNSTEKGDLSSESTVSRIRTEHFPLTLESARPSHTSQYLCASTEGQGANNEQFFGPGTRLTVL.

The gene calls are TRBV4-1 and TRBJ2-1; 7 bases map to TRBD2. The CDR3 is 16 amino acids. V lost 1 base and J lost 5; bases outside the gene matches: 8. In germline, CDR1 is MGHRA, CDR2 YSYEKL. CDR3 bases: TGCGCCAGCAGCCAAGGGCTCGGGCTAGCGGACAATGAGCAGTTCTTC. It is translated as CASSQGLGLADNEQFF.

The CDR3 spells CATSGTTSPQGEQYF. The CDR3, as DNA: TGTGCCACCAGCGGGACGACTAGCCCTCAGGGGGAGCAGTACTTC. The chain employs TRBV15 and TRBJ2-7; D possibly corresponds to TRBD2 (7 bases). The CDR3 extends over 15 amino acids. The germline V and J ends were trimmed by 5 bases and 7 bases, with 21 bases remaining between them. Germline values: CDR1 LNHNV, CDR2 YYDKDF (reference sequence).

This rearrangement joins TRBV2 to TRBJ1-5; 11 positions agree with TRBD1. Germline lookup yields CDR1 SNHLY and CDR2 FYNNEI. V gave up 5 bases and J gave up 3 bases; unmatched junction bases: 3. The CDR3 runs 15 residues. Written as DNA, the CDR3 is TGTGCCAGCAGTACGGACAGGGGGCACAATCAGCCCCAGCATTTT. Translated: CASSTDRGHNQPQHF.

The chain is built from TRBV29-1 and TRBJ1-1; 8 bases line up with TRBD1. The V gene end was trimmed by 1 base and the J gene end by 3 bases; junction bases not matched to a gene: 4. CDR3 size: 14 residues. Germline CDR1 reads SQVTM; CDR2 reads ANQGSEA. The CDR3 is CSVEGTGRDTEAFF. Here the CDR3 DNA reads TGCAGCGTTGAAGGGACAGGGAGGGACACTGAAGCTTTCTTT.

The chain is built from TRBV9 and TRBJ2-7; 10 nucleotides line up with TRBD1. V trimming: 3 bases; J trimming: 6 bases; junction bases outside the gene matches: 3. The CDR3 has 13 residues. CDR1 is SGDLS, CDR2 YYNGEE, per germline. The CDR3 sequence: CASSATGGAEQYF. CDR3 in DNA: TGTGCCAGCAGCGCGACAGGGGGCGCCGAGCAGTACTTC.

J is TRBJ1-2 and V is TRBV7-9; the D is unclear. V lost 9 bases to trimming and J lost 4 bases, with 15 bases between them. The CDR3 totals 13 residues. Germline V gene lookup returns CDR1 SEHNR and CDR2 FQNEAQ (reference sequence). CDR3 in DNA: TGTGCCAGTTACCCGGGAGGCGTCTATGGCTACACCTTC. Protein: CASYPGGVYGYTF.

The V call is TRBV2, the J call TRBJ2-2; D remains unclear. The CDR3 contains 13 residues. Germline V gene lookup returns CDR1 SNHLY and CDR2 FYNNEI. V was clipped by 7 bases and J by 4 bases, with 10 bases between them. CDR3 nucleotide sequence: TGTGCCAGCATCCCGATTGGCACCGGGGAGCTGTTTTTT. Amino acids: CASIPIGTGELFF.